These 3 T cell receptor beta chains came from one sample sequenced in a study of radiotherapy plus CTLA-4 blockade in lung cancer (dated by TCRdb to between 2018 and 2020). Libraries were prepared through the immunoSEQ multiplex PCR assay. TCRdb carries this immuneACCESS record with in-frame sequences only. Its versions omit some clonotypes, under half of them owing to an unresolved V gene in the studies checked, with the rest unexplained. The sample table records approximately 30,000 clones; over 60% of these occur just once. Of the sample, roughly 4.3% is held by the ten largest clones. The material sequenced was peripheral blood, taken from a patient treated with radiotherapy plus ipilimumab. The origin of the receptors is a human donor with non-small cell lung cancer whose response to radiotherapy plus ipilimumab could not be evaluated.

The J gene is TRBJ2-7, the V gene TRBV5-5, with TRBD2 as a possible D gene (5 bases). The germline CDR1 and CDR2 sequences are SGHKS and YYEKEE (reference sequence). The CDR3 length is 15 residues. V dropped 1 base and J dropped 4 bases, with 15 bases sitting between them. The CDR3 bases are TGTGCCAGCAGCTTGACCCTAACGGGGTTTTACGAGCAGTACTTC. Protein product: CASSLTLTGFYEQYF. Full variable domain (outside the CDR3, taken from reference TRBV5-5 and TRBJ2-7): DAGVTQSPTHLIKTRGQQVTLRCSPISGHKSVSWYQQVLGQGPQFIFQYYEKEERGRGNFPDRFSARQFPNYSSELNVNALLLGDSALYLCASSLTLTGFYEQYFGPGTRLTVT.

This chain links TRBV6-5 with TRBJ2-7; 8 bases agree with TRBD2. Germline CDR1 MNHEY, CDR2 SVGAGI. V was clipped by 6 bases and J by 5 bases; unmatched bases: 9. This CDR3 contains 14 residues. The CDR3 loop is CASRGGRTHHEQYF. CDR3 in DNA: TGTGCCAGCAGAGGCGGGAGGACTCATCACGAGCAGTACTTC.

This clone was seen only a few times. The chain links TRBV6-5 to TRBJ1-5; D is unresolved. CDR3 size: 14 residues. Between the trimmed V and J ends, which lost 4 bases and 4 bases, there was a span of 11 bases. Germline V gene data show CDR1 as MNHEY and CDR2 as SVGAGI. Here the CDR3 DNA reads TGTGCCAGCAGTTCAGTACACGGGAATCAGCCCCAGCATTTT. Translation gives CASSSVHGNQPQHF.